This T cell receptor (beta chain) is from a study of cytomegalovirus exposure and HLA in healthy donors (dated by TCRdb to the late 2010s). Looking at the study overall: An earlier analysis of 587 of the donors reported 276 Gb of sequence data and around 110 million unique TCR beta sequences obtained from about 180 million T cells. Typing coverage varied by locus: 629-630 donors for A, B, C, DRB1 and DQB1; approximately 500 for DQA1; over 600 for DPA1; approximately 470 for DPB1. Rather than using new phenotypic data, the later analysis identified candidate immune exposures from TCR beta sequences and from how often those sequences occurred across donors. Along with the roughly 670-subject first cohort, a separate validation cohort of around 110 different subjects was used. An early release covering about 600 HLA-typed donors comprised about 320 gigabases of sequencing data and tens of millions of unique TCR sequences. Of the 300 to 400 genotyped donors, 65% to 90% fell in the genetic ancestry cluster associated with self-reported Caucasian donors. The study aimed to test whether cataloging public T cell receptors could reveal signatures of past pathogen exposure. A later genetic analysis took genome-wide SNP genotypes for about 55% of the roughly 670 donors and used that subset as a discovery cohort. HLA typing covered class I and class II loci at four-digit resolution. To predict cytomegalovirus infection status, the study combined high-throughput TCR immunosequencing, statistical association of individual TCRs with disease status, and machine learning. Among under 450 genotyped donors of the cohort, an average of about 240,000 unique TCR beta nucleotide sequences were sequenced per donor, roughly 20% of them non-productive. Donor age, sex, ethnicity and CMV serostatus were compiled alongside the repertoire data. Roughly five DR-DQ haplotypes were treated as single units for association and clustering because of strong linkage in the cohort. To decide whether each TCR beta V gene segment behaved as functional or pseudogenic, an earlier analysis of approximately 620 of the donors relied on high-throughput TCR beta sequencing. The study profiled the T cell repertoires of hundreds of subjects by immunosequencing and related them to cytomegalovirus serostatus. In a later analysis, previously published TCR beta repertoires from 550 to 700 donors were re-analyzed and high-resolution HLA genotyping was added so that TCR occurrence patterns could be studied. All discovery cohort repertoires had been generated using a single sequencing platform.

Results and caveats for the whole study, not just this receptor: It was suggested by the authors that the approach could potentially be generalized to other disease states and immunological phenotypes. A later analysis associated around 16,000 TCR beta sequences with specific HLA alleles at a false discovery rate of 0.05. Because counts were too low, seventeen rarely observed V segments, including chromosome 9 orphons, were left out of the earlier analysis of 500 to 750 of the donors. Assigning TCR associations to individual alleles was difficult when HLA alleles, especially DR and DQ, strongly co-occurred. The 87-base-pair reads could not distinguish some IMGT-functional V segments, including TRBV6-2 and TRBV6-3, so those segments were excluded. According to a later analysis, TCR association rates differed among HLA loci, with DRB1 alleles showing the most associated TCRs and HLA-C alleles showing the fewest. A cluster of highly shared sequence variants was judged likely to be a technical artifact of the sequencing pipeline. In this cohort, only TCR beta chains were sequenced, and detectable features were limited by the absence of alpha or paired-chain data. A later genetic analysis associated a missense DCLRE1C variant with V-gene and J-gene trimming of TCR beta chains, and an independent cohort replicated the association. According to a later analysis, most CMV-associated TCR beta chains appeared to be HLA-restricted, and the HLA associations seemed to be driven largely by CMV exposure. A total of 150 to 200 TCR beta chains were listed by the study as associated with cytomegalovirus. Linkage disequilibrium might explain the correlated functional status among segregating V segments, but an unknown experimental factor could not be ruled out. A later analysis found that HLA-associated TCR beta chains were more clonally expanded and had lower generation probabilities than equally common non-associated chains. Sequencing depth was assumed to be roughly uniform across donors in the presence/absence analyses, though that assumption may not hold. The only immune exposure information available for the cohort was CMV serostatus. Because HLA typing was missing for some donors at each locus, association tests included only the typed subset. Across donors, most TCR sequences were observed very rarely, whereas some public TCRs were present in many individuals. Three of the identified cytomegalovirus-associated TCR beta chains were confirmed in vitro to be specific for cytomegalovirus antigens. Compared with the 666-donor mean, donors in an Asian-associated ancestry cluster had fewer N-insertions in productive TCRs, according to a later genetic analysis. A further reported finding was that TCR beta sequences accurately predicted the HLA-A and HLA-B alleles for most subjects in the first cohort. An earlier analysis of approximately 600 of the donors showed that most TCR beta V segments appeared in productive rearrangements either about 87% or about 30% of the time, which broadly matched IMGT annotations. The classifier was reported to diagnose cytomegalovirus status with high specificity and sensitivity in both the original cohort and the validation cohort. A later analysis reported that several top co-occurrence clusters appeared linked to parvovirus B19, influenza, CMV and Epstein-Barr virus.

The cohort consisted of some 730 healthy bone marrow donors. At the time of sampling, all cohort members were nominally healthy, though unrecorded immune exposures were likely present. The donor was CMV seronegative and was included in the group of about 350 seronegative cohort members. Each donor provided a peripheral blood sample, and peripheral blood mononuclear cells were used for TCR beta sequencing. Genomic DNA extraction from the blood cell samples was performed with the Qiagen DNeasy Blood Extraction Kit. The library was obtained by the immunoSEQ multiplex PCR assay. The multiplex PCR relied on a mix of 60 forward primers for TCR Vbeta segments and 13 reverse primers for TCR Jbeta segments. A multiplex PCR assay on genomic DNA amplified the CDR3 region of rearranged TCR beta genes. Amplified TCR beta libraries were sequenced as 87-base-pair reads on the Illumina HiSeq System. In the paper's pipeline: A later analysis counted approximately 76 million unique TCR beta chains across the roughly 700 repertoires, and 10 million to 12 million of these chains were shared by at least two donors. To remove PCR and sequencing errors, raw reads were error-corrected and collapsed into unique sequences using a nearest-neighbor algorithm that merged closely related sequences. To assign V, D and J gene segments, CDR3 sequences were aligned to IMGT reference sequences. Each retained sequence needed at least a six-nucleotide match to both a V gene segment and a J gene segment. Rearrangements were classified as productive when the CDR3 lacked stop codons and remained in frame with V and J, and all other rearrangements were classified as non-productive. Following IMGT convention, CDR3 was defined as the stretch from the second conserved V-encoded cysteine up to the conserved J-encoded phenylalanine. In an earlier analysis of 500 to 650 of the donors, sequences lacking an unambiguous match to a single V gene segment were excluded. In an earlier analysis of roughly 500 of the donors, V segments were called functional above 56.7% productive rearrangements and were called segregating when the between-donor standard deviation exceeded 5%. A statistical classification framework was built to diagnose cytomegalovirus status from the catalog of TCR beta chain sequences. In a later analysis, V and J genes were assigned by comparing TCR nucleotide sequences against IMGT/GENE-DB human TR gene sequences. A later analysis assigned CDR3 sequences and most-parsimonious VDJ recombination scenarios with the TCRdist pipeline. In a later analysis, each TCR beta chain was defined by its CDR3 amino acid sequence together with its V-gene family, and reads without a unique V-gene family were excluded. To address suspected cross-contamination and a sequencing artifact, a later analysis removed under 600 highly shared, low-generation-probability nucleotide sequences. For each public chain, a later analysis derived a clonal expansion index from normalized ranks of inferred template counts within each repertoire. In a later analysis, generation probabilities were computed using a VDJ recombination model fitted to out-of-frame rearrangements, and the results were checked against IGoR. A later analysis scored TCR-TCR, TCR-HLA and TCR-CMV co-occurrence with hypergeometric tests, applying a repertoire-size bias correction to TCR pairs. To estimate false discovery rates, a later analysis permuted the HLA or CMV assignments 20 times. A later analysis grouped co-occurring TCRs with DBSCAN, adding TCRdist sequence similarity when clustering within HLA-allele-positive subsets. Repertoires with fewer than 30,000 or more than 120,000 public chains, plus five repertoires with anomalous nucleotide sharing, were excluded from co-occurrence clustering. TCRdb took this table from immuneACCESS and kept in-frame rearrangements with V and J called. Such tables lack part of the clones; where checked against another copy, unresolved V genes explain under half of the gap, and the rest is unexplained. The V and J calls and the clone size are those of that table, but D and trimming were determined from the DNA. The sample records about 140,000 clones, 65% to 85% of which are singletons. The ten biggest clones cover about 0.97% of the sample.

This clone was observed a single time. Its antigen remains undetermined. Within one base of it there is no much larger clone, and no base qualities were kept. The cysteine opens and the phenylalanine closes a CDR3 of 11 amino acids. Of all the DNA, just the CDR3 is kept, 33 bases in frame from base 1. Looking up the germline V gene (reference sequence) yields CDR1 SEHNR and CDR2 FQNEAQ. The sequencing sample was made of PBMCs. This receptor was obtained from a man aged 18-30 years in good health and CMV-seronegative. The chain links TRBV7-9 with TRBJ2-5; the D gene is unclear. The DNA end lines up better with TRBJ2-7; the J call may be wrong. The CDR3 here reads CASNSGYEQYF. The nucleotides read TGTGCCAGCAACTCAGGCTACGAGCAGTACTTC.